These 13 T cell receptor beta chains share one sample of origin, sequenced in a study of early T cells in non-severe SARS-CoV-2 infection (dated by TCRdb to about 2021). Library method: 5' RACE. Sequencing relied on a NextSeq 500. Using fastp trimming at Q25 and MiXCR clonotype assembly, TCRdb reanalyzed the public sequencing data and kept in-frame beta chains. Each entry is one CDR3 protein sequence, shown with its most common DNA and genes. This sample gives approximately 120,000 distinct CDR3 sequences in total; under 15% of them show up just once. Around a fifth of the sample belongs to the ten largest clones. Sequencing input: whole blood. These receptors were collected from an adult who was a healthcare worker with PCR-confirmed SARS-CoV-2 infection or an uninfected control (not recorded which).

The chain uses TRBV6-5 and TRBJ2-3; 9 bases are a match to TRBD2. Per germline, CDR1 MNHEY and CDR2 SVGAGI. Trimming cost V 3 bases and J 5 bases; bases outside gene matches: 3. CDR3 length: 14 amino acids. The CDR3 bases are TGTGCCAGCAGTTATAGCGGGGGAGGAGATACGCAGTATTTT. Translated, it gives CASSYSGGGDTQYF.

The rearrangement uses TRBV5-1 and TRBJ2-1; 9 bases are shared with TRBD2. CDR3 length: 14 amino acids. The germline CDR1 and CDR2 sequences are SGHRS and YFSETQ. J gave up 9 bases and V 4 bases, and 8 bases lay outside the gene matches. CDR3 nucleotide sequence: TGCGCCAGCAGCCCTGCGGGGGGGTTGATTGAGCAGTTCTTC. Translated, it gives CASSPAGGLIEQFF.

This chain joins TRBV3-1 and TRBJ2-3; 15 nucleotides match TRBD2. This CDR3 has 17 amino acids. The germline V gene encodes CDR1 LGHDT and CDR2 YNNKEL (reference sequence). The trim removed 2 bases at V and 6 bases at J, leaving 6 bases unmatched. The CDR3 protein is CASSQTWGLAGGDTQYF. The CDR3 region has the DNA TGTGCCAGCAGCCAAACGTGGGGACTAGCGGGGGGTGATACGCAGTATTTT.

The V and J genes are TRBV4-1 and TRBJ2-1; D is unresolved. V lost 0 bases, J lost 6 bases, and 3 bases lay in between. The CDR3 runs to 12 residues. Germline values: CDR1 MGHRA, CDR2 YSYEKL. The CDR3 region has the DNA TGCGCCAGCAGCCAAGATACCAATGAGCAGTTCTTC. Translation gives CASSQDTNEQFF.

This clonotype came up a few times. As DNA, the CDR3 is TGTGCCAGCAGCCAAGGGGCTTCTGACGGCGCGGAGACCCAGTACTTC. As protein: CASSQGASDGAETQYF. The J gene is TRBJ2-5, the V gene TRBV3-1; no reliable D call. The V end was cut by 1 base, the J end by 5 bases, with 17 bases between. The CDR3 runs to 16 residues. CDR1 is LGHDT, CDR2 YNNKEL, per germline (reference sequence).

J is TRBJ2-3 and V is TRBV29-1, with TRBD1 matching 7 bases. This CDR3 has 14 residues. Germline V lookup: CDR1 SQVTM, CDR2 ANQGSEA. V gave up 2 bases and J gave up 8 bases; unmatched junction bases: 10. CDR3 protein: CSVEIRGRSVTQYF. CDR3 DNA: TGCAGCGTTGAAATTAGGGGGCGAAGTGTTACGCAGTATTTT.

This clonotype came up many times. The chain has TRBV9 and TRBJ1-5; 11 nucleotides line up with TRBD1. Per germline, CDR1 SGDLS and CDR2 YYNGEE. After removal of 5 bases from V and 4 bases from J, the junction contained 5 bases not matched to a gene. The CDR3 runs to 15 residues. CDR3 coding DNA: TGTGCCAGCAGTACCGGACAGGGGGCGAATCAGCCCCAGCATTTT. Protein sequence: CASSTGQGANQPQHF. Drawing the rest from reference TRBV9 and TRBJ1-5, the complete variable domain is DSGVTQTPKHLITATGQRVTLRCSPRSGDLSVYWYQQSLDQGLQFLIQYYNGEERAKGNILERFSAQQFPDLHSELNLSSLELGDSALYFCASSTGQGANQPQHFGDGTRLSIL.

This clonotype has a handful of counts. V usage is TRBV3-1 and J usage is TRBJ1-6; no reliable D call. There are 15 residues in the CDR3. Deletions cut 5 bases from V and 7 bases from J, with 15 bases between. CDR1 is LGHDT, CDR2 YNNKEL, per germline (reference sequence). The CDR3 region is CASSGMAVGNSPLHF. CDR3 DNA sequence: TGTGCCAGCAGCGGAATGGCGGTGGGGAATTCACCCCTCCACTTT.

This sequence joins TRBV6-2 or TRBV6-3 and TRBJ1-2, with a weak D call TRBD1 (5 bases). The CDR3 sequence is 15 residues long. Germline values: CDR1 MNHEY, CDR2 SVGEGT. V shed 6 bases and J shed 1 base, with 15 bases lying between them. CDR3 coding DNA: TGTGCCAGCAGACCAGGAGCAGGGCGTAACTATGGCTACACCTTC. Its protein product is CASRPGAGRNYGYTF.

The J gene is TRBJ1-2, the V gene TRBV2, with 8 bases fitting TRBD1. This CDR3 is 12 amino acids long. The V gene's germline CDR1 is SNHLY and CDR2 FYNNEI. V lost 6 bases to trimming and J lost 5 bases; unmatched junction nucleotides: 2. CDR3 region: CASSGTGYGYTF. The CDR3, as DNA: TGTGCCAGCAGCGGGACAGGTTATGGCTACACCTTC.

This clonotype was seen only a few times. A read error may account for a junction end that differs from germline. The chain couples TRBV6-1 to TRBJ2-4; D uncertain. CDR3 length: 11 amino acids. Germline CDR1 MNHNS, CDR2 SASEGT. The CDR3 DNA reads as TGTGCCAGCAGTGCCAGAAACATTCAGTACTTC. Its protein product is CASSARNIQYF.

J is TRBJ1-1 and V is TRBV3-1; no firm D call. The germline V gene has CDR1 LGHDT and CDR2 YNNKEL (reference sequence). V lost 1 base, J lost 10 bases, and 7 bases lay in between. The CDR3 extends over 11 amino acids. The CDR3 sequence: CASSQGPGAFF. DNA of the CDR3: TGTGCCAGCAGCCAAGGACCGGGAGCTTTCTTT.

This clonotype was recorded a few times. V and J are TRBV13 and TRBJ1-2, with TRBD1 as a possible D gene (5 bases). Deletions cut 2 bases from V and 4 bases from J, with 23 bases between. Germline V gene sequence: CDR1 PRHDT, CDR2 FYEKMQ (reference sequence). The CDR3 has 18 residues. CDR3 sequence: CASSLTSEASDTFYGYTF. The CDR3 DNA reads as TGTGCCAGCAGCTTAACGTCAGAGGCCTCGGACACCTTCTATGGCTACACCTTC.